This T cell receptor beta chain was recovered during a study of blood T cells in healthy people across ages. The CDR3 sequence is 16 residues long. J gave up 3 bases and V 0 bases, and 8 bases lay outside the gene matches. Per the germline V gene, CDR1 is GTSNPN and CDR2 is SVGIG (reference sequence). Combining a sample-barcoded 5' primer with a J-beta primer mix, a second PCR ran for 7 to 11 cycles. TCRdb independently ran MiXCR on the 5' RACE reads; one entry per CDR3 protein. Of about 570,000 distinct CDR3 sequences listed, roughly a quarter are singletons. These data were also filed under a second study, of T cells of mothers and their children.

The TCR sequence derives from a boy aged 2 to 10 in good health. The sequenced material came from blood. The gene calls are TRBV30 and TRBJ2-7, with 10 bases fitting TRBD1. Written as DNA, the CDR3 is TGTGCCTGGAGTGTTCGCGCCGGGACAGGGGTCTACGAGCAGTACTTC. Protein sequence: CAWSVRAGTGVYEQYF.